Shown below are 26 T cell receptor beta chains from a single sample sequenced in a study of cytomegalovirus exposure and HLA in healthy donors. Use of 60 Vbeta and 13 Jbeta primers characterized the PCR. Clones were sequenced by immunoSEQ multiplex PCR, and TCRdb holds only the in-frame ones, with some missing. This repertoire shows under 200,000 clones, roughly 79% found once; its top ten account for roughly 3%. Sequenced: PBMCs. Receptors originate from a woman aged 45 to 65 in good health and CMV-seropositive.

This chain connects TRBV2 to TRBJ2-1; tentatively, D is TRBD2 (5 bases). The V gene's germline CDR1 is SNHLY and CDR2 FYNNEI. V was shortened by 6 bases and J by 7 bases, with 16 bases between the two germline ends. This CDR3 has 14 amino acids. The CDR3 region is CASRRAIARNEQFF. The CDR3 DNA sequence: TGTGCCAGCAGGCGCGCGATAGCGCGGAATGAGCAGTTCTTC.

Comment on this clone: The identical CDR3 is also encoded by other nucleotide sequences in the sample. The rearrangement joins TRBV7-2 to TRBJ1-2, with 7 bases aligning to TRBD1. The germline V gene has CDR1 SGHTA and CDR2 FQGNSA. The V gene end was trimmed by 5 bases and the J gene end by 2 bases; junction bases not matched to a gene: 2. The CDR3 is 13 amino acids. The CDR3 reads CASSPDRNYGYTF. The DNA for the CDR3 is TGTGCCAGCAGCCCGGACAGGAACTATGGCTACACCTTC.

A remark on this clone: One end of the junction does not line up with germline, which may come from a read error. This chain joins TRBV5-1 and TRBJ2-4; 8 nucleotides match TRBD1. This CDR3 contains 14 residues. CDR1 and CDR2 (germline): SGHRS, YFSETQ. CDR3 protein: CASSPQGAKNSQYF. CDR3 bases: TGCGCCAGCAGCCCGCAGGGGGCCAAAAACAGTCAGTACTTC.

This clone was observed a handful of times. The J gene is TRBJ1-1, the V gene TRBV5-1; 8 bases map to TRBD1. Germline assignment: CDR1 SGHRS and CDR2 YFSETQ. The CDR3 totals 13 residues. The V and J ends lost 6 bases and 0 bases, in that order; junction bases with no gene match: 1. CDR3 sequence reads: CASTDRVNTEAFF. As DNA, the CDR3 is TGCGCCAGCACGGACAGGGTGAACACTGAAGCTTTCTTT.

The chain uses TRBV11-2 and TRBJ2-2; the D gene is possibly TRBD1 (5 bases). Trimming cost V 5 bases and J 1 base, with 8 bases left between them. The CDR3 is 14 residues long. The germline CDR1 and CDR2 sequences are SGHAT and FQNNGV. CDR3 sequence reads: CASSRDRNTGELFF. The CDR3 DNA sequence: TGTGCCAGCAGCCGAGACAGGAACACCGGGGAGCTGTTTTTT.

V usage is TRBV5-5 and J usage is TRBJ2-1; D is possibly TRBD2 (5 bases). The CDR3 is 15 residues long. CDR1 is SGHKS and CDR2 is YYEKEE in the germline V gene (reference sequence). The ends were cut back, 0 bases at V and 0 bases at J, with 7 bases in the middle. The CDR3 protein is CASSLVGSSYNEQFF. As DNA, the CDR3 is TGTGCCAGCAGCTTGGTAGGGAGCTCCTACAATGAGCAGTTCTTC. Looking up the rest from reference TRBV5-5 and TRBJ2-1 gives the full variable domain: DAGVTQSPTHLIKTRGQQVTLRCSPISGHKSVSWYQQVLGQGPQFIFQYYEKEERGRGNFPDRFSARQFPNYSSELNVNALLLGDSALYLCASSLVGSSYNEQFFGPGTRLTVL.

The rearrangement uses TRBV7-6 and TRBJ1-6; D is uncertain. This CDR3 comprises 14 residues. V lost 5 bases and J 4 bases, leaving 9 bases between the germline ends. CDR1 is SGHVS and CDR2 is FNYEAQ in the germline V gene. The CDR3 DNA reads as TGTGCCAGCAGCAGGACTGAGTATAATTCACCCCTCCACTTT. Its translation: CASSRTEYNSPLHF.

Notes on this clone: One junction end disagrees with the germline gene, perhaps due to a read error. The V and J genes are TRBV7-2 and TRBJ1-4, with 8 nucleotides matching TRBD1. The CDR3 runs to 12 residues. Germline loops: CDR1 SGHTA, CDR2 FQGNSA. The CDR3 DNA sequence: TGTGCCAGCAGCTTACCCCCGGGACAGGCAATTTTT. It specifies CASSLPPGQAIF. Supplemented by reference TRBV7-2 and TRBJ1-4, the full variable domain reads GAGVSQSPSNKVTEKGKDVELRCDPISGHTALYWYRQSLGQGLEFLIYFQGNSAPDKSGLPSDRFSAERTGGSVSTLTIQRTQQEDSAVYLCASSLPPGQAIFGSGTQLSVL.

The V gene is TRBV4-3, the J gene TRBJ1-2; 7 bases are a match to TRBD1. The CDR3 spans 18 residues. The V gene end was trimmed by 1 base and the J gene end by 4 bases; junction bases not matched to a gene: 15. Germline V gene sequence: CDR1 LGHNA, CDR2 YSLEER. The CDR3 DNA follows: TGCGCCAGCAGCCAAGCCGTCGGGGCAGGGGGTGTAGGCTATGGCTACACCTTC. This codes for CASSQAVGAGGVGYGYTF.

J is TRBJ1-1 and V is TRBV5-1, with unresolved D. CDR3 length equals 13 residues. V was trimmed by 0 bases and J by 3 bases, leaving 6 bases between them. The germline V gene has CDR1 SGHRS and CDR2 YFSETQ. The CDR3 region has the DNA TGCGCCAGCAGCTTGGACACAGACACTGAAGCTTTCTTT. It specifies CASSLDTDTEAFF.

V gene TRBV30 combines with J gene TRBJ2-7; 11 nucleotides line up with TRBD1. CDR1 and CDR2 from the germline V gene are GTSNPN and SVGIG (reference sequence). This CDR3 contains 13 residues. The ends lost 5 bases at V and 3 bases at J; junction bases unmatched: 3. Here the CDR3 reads CAWGQGAFYEQYF. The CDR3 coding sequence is TGTGCCTGGGGACAGGGGGCTTTCTACGAGCAGTACTTC.

The CDR3: CATSRQSDYEQYF. DNA for the CDR3: TGTGCCACCTCACGACAATCCGACTACGAGCAGTACTTC. The rearrangement uses TRBV6-5 and TRBJ2-5; D is uncertain. The DNA end is a closer match to TRBJ2-7, so the J assignment may be wrong. This CDR3 is 13 amino acids long. The germline V gene encodes CDR1 MNHEY and CDR2 SVGAGI.

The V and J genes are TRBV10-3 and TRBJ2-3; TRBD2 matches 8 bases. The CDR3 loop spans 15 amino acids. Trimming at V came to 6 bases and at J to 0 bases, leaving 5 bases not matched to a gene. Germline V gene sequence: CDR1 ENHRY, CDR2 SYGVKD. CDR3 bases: TGTGCCATCAGGAGTAGCGGGAATAGCACAGATACGCAGTATTTT. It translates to CAIRSSGNSTDTQYF.

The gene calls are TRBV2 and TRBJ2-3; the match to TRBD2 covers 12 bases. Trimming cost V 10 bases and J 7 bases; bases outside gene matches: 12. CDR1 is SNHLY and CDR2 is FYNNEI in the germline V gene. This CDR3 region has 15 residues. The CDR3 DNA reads TGTGCCACCGCGAAACTAGCGGGGGGCCCCAATACGCAGTATTTT. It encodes CATAKLAGGPNTQYF.

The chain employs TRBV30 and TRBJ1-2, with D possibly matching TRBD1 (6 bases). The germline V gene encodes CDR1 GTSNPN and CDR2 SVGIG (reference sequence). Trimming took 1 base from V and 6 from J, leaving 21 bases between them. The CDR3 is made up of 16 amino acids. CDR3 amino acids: CAWSAGIGGVLDGYTF. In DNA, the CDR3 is TGTGCCTGGAGTGCGGGGATAGGGGGAGTTCTAGATGGCTACACCTTC.

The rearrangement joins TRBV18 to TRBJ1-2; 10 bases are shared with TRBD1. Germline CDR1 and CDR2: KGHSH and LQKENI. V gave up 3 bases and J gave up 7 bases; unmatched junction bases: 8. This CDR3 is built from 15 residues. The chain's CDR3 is CASSPGTGEIGGYTF. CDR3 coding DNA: TGTGCCAGCTCACCGGGGACAGGGGAGATCGGTGGCTACACCTTC.

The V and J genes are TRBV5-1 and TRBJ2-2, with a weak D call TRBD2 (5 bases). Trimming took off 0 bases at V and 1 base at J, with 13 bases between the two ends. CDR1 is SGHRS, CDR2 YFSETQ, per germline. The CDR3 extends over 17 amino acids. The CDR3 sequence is CASSLGLARLNTGELFF. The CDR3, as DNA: TGCGCCAGCAGCTTGGGGCTAGCCCGTTTGAACACCGGGGAGCTGTTTTTT.

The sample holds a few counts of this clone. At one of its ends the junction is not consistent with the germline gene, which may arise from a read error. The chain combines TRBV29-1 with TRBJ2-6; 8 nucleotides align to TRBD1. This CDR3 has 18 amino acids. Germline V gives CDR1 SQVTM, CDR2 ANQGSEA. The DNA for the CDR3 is TGCAGCGTTGAAGGAGTCTTGGACAGGGACTCTGGGGCCAACGGCCTGACTTTC. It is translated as CSVEGVLDRDSGANGLTF.

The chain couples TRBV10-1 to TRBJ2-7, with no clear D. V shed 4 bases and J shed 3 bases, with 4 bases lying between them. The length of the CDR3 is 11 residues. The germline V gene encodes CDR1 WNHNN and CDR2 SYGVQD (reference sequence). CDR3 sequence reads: CASSGGYEQYF. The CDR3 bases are TGCGCCAGCAGTGGAGGCTACGAGCAGTACTTC.

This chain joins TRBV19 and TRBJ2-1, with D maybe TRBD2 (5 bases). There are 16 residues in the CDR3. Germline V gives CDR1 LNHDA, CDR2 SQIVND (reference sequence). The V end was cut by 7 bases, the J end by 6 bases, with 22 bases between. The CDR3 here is CASNPSDSAILNEQFF. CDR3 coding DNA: TGTGCCAGTAACCCCTCGGACTCGGCGATACTCAATGAGCAGTTCTTC.

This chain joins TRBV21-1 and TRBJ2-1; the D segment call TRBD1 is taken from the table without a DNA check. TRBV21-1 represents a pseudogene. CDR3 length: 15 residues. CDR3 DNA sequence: TGTGCCAGGTTGAACATAGACAGGGGGGACAATGAGCAGTTCTTC. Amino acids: CARLNIDRGDNEQFF.

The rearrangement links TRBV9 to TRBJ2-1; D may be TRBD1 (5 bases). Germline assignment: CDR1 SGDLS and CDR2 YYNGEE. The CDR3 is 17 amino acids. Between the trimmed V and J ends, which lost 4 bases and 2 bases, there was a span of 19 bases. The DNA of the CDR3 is TGTGCCAGCAGCTTCCGAAATAGACAGCGACCCTACAATGAGCAGTTCTTC. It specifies CASSFRNRQRPYNEQFF.

The CDR3 sequence is CASTETVNYGYTF. The CDR3 DNA is TGTGCCAGCACCGAGACAGTTAACTATGGCTACACCTTC. V and J are TRBV5-6 and TRBJ1-2; D might be TRBD1 (5 bases). This CDR3 spans 13 amino acids. V lost 6 bases and J 1 base, leaving 10 bases between the germline ends. Germline assignment: CDR1 SGHDT and CDR2 YYEEEE.

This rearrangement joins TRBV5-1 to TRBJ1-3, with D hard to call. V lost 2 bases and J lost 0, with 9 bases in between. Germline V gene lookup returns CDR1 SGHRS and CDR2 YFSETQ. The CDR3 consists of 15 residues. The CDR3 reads CASSFMSSSGNTIYF. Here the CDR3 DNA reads TGCGCCAGCAGCTTTATGAGCTCCTCTGGAAACACCATATATTTT.

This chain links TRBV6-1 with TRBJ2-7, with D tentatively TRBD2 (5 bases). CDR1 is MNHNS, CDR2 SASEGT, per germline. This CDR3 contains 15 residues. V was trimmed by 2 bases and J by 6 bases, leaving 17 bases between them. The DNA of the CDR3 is TGTGCCAGCAGTGAACCTCAGGAGGCGGGCGCCGAGCAGTACTTC. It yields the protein CASSEPQEAGAEQYF.

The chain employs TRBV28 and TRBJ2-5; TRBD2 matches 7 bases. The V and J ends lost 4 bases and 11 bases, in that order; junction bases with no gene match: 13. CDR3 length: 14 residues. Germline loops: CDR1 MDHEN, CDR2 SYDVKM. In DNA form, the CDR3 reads TGTGCCAGCAGTTCCGGGGCCCTTTCGCGGGAGCAGTACTTC. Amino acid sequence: CASSSGALSREQYF.